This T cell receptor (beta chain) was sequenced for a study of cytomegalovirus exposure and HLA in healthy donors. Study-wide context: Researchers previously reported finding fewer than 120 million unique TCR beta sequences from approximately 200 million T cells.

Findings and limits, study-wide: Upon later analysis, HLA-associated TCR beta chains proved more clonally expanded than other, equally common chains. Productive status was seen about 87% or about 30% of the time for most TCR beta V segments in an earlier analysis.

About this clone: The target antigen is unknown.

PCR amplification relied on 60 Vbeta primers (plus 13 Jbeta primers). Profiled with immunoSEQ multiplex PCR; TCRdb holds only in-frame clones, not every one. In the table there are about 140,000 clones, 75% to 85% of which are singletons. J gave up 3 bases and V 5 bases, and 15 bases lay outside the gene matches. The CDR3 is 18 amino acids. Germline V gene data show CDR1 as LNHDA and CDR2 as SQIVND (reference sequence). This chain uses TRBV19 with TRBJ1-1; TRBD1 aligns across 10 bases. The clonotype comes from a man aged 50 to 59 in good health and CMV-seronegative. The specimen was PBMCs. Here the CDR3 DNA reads TGTGCCAGTAGTCCGCGAGGGTTTCCCGGGACAGGGGACACTGAAGCTTTCTTT. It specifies CASSPRGFPGTGDTEAFF.